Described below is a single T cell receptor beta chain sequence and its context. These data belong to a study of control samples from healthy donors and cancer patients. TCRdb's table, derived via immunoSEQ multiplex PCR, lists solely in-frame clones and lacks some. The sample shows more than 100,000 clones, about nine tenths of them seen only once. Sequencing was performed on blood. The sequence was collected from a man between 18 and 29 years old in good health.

CDR3 in amino acids: CASSFRASGRDTQYF. As DNA, the CDR3 is TGTGCCAGCAGCTTTCGAGCTAGCGGGAGAGATACGCAGTATTTT. The chain couples TRBV7-2 to TRBJ2-3; the match to TRBD2 covers 10 bases. Germline CDR1 SGHTA, CDR2 FQGNSA. The CDR3 sequence is 15 residues long. V trimming: 3 bases; J trimming: 5 bases; junction bases outside the gene matches: 5.